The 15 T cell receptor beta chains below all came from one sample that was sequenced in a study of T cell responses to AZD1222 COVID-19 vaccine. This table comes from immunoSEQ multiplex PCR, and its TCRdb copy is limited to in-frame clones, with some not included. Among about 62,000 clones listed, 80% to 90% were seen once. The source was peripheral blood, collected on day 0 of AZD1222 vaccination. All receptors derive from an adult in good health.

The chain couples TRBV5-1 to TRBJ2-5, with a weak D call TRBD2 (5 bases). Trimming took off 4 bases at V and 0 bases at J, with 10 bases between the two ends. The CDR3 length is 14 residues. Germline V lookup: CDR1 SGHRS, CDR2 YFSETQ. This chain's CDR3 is CASSGGRHQETQYF. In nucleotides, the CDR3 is TGCGCCAGCAGCGGCGGGCGGCACCAAGAGACCCAGTACTTC.

The chain's CDR3 is CASSFIGQGGYTF. Here the CDR3 DNA reads TGTGCCAGCAGTTTCATCGGACAGGGGGGCTACACCTTC. The chain combines TRBV6-5 with TRBJ1-2, with TRBD1 identical over 9 bases. The CDR3 consists of 13 residues. In germline, CDR1 is MNHEY, CDR2 SVGAGI. V lost 4 bases to trimming and J lost 8 bases; unmatched junction nucleotides: 5.

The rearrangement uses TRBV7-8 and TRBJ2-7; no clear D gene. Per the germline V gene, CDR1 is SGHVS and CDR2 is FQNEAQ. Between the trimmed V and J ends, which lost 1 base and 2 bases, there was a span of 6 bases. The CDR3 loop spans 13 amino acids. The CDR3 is CASSLEAAYEQYF. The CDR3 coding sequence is TGTGCCAGCAGCTTAGAGGCAGCCTACGAGCAGTACTTC.

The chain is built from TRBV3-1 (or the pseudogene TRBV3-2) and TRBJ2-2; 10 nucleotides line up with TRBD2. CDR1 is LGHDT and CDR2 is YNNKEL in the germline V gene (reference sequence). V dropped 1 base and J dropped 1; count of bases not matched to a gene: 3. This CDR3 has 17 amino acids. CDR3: CASSQGASGGNTGELFF. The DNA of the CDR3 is TGTGCCAGCAGCCAAGGGGCTAGCGGGGGGAACACCGGGGAGCTGTTTTTT.

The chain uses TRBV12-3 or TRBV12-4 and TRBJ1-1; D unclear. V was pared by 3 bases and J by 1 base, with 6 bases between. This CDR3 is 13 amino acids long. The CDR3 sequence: CASSLRANTEAFF. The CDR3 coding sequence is TGTGCCAGCAGTTTGAGGGCGAACACTGAAGCTTTCTTT.

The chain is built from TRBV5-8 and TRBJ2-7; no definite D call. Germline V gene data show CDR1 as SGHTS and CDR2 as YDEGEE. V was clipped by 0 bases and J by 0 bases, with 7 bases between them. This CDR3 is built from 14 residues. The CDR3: CASSLDRFSYEQYF. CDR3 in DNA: TGTGCCAGCAGCTTGGATAGGTTCTCCTACGAGCAGTACTTC.

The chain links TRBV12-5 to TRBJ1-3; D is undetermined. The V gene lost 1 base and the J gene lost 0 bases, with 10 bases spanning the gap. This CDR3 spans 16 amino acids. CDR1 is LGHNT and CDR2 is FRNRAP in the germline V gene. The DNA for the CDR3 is TGTGCTAGTGGTTTGGACGCGCCCGTCTCTGGAAACACCATATATTTT. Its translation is CASGLDAPVSGNTIYF.

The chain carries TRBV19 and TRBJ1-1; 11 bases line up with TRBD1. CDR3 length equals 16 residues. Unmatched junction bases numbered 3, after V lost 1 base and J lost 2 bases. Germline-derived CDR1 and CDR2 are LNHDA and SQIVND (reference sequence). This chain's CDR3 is CASSIGTGGSNTEAFF. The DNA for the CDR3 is TGTGCCAGTAGTATAGGGACAGGGGGCTCCAACACTGAAGCTTTCTTT.

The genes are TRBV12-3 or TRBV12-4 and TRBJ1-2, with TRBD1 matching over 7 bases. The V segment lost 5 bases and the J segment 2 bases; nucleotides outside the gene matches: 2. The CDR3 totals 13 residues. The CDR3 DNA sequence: TGTGCCAGCAGTACACAGGGGAACTATGGCTACACCTTC. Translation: CASSTQGNYGYTF.

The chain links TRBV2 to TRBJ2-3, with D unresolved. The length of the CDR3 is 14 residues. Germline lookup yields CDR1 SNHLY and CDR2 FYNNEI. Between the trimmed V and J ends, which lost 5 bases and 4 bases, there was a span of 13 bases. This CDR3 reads CASSPKAFADTQYF. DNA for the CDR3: TGTGCCAGCAGTCCAAAAGCCTTCGCAGATACGCAGTATTTT.

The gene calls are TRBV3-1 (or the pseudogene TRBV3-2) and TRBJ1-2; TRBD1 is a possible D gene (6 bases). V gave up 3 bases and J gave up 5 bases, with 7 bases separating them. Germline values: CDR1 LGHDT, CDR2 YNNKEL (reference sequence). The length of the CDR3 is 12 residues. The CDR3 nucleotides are TGTGCCAGCAGCCAGGGGGCTTATGGCTACACCTTC. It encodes CASSQGAYGYTF.

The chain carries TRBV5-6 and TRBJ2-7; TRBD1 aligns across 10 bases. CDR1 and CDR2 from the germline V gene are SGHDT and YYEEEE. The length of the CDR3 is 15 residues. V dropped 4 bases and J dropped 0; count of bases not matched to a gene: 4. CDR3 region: CASSRQGALSYEQYF. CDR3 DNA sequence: TGTGCCAGCAGCCGACAGGGGGCCCTCTCCTACGAGCAGTACTTC.

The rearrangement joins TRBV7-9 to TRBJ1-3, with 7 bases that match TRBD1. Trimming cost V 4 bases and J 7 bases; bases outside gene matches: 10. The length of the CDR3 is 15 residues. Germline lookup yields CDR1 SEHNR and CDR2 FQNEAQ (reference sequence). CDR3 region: CASSSYDRDGNTIYF. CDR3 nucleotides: TGTGCCAGCAGCTCCTATGACAGGGACGGGAACACCATATATTTT.

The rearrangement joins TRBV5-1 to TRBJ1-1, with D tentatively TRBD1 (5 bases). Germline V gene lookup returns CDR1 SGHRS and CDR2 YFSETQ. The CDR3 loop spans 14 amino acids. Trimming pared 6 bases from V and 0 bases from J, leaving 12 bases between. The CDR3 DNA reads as TGCGCCAGCAACCCGGGGGGAGTGAACACTGAAGCTTTCTTT. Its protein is CASNPGGVNTEAFF.

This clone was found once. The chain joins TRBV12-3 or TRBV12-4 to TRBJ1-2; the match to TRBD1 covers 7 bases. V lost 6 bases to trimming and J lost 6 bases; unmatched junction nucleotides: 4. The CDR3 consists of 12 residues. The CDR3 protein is CASRTGPDGYTF. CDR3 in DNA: TGTGCCAGCAGGACAGGGCCTGATGGCTACACCTTC.